A selection of T cell receptor beta chains follows, all from one sample in a study of post-analysis software for immune sequencing data. TCRdb ran MiXCR on the PCR reads and lists one entry per CDR3 protein. The sample carries 350,000 to 450,000 distinct CDR3 sequences, 39% recorded once. Sequencing was carried out using blood. The receptors stem from a girl aged 2-10 years with multiple sclerosis. CDR3s include the opening cysteine and the closing phenylalanine or tryptophan. Fields, in order: V gene, D gene, clone size, J gene, CDR3 DNA, CDR3 protein. D genes are given only for firm matches. Not every row has a clone size; where given, it reads once, few, many or a size class.

V gene: TRBV29-1
D gene: .
clone size: .
J gene: TRBJ2-3
CDR3 DNA: TGCAGCGTTGAAGAGTGGGGGGCCCTCACAGATACGCAGTATTTT
CDR3 protein: CSVEEWGALTDTQYF

V gene: TRBV4-3
D gene: .
clone size: .
J gene: TRBJ2-5
CDR3 DNA: TGCGCCAGCAGCCAAGAAGAGGGAAGGGCCCAGTACTTC
CDR3 protein: CASSQEEGRAQYF

V gene: TRBV12-3/TRBV12-4
D gene: .
clone size: .
J gene: TRBJ1-5
CDR3 DNA: TGTGCCAGCAGTTCCCGGGTGGCAGCCGATCAGCCCCAGCATTTT
CDR3 protein: CASSSRVAADQPQHF

V gene: TRBV5-6
D gene: .
clone size: .
J gene: TRBJ2-3
CDR3 DNA: TGTGCCAGCAACCAGGGCGCAGATACGCAGTATTTT
CDR3 protein: CASNQGADTQYF

V gene: TRBV5-1
D gene: .
clone size: once
J gene: TRBJ2-3
CDR3 DNA: TGCGCCAGCAGCTTGACAGGGTTGGCAGATACGCAGTATTTT
CDR3 protein: CASSLTGLADTQYF

V gene: TRBV27
D gene: TRBD1
clone size: .
J gene: TRBJ2-7
CDR3 DNA: TGTGCCAGCAGTTTATTCGCGGACAGGCTTCACCGGAACTACGAGCAGTACTTC
CDR3 protein: CASSLFADRLHRNYEQYF

V gene: TRBV5-1
D gene: TRBD1
clone size: .
J gene: TRBJ1-1
CDR3 DNA: TGTGCCAGCAGCCGGACAGGGGACACTGAAGCTTTCTTT
CDR3 protein: CASSRTGDTEAFF

V gene: TRBV10-3
D gene: .
clone size: .
J gene: TRBJ2-7
CDR3 DNA: TGTGCCATCAGAGTAACAGATTCCTACGAGCAGTACTTC
CDR3 protein: CAIRVTDSYEQYF

V gene: TRBV19
D gene: .
clone size: .
J gene: TRBJ2-5
CDR3 DNA: TGTGCCAGTAGTATAGCAAGGCACCCTCAAGAGACCCAGTACTTC
CDR3 protein: CASSIARHPQETQYF

V gene: TRBV7-3
D gene: .
clone size: .
J gene: TRBJ2-3
CDR3 DNA: TGTACCAGCGGGCTCGAACATACGCAGTATTTT
CDR3 protein: CTSGLEHTQYF

V gene: TRBV15
D gene: .
clone size: .
J gene: TRBJ1-5
CDR3 DNA: TGTGCCACCAGCAGAGATCCAGGGCAAGGCAATCAGCCCCAGCATTTT
CDR3 protein: CATSRDPGQGNQPQHF

V gene: TRBV5-1
D gene: .
clone size: few
J gene: TRBJ1-2
CDR3 DNA: TGCGCCAGCAGCTTGGACAGATCTAACTATGGCTACACCTTC
CDR3 protein: CASSLDRSNYGYTF

V gene: TRBV4-1
D gene: .
clone size: many
J gene: TRBJ2-3
CDR3 DNA: TGCGCCAGCAGCCAAGTGTCGGGAAGCACAGATACGCAGTATTTT
CDR3 protein: CASSQVSGSTDTQYF

V gene: TRBV20-1
D gene: .
clone size: .
J gene: TRBJ1-2
CDR3 DNA: TGCAGTGCTATTTTCCCCTGGGATTCTAACTATGGCTACACCTTC
CDR3 protein: CSAIFPWDSNYGYTF

V gene: TRBV6-6
D gene: .
clone size: few
J gene: TRBJ1-2
CDR3 DNA: TGTGCCAGCAAACCCTCCCAGGGCGGCTACACCTTC
CDR3 protein: CASKPSQGGYTF

V gene: TRBV5-1
D gene: .
clone size: .
J gene: TRBJ2-7
CDR3 DNA: TGCGCCAGCAGCTCCCAGGCTAGCGCAGACTCCTACGAGCAGTACTTC
CDR3 protein: CASSSQASADSYEQYF

V gene: TRBV27
D gene: TRBD2
clone size: .
J gene: TRBJ2-7
CDR3 DNA: TGTGCCAGCAGTTTATCAGCGGGGACGGTCACCTACGAGCAGTACTTC
CDR3 protein: CASSLSAGTVTYEQYF

V gene: TRBV10-3
D gene: TRBD1
clone size: few
J gene: TRBJ1-2
CDR3 DNA: TGTGCCATCAGTGAGCCCTGGACAGGGCTTGGTGGCTACACCTTC
CDR3 protein: CAISEPWTGLGGYTF

V gene: TRBV12-3/TRBV12-4
D gene: TRBD2
clone size: few
J gene: TRBJ2-1
CDR3 DNA: TGTGCCAGCAGTTCCACCATCATAGCGGGAGAGTACAATGAGCAGTTCTTC
CDR3 protein: CASSSTIIAGEYNEQFF

V gene: TRBV5-1
D gene: .
clone size: few
J gene: TRBJ2-1
CDR3 DNA: TGCGCCAGCAGCGCCAACCCCAATGAGCAGTTCTTC
CDR3 protein: CASSANPNEQFF

V gene: TRBV12-3/TRBV12-4
D gene: .
clone size: .
J gene: TRBJ2-4
CDR3 DNA: TGTGCCAGCAGCTCTGACTCCGGGCAGTACTTC
CDR3 protein: CASSSDSGQYF

V gene: TRBV15
D gene: .
clone size: .
J gene: TRBJ2-7
CDR3 DNA: TGTGCCACCAGCAGACATTCCGACGGATACAATGAGCAGTACTTC
CDR3 protein: CATSRHSDGYNEQYF

V gene: TRBV11-1
D gene: .
clone size: few
J gene: TRBJ2-6
CDR3 DNA: TGTGCCAGCAGCTTAGATGACTCTGGGGCCAACGTCCCGACTTTC
CDR3 protein: CASSLDDSGANVPTF

V gene: TRBV11-2
D gene: TRBD1
clone size: .
J gene: TRBJ2-7
CDR3 DNA: TGTGCCAGCAGCTTAGCGAGAGGGACAGGGATCTACGAGCAGTACTTC
CDR3 protein: CASSLARGTGIYEQYF